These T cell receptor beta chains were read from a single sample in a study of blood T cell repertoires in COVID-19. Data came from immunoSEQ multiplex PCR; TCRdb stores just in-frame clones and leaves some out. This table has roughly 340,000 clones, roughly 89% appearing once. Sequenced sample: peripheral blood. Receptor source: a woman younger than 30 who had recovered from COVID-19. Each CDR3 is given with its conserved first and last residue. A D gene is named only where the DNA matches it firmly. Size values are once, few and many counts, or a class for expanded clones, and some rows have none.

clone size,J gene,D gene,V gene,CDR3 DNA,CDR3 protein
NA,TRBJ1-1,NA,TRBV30,TGTGCCTGGAGTGTTCAATCGGGCACTGAAGCTTTCTTT,CAWSVQSGTEAFF
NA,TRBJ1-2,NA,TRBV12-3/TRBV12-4,TGTGCCAGCAGTGTCGACAGGTCCTATGGCTACACCTTC,CASSVDRSYGYTF
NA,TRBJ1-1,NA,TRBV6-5,TGTGCCAGCATAGGGGGTTGGGCTGAAGCTTTCTTT,CASIGGWAEAFF
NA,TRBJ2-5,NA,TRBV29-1,TGCAGCGTCACCCTAGGAGAGACCCAGTACTTC,CSVTLGETQYF
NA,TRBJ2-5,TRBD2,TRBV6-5,TGTGCCAGCAGCCCCTGGGCGGGAGTCGAAGAGACCCAGTACTTC,CASSPWAGVEETQYF
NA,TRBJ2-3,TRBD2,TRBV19,TGTGCCAGTAGCAAGGGACTAGCACTTTTTGGCCCAGATACGCAGTATTTT,CASSKGLALFGPDTQYF
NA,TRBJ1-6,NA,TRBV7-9,TGTGCCAGCGCAGACAGTCCTAGGGGAGGTCAGAATTCACCCCTCCACTTT,CASADSPRGGQNSPLHF
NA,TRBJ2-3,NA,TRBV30,TGTGCCTGGACGGGGGTGGGGGATACGCAGTATTTT,CAWTGVGDTQYF
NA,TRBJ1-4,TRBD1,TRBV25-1,TGTGCCAGCAGTGAACCCCAACGACTGCGGCAGGGGGGAAAACTGTTTTTT,CASSEPQRLRQGGKLFF
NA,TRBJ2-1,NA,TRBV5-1,TGCGCCAGCAGCATTGGTAGGTACAGCAATGAGCAGTTCTTC,CASSIGRYSNEQFF
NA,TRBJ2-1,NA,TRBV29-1,TGCAGCGTTGAAGTGCGGGCACCCCTCAACGAGCAGTTCTTC,CSVEVRAPLNEQFF
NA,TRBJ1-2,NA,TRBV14,TGTGCCAGCAGCCACCTCGATTCGGACACCTATAACTATGGCTACACCTTC,CASSHLDSDTYNYGYTF
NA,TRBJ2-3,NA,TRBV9,TGTGCCAGCAGCGCGAGTTACGTTACAGATACGCAGTATTTT,CASSASYVTDTQYF
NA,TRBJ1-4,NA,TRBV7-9,TGTGCCAGCAGCGTAGACAGAGAAAAACTGTTTTTT,CASSVDREKLFF
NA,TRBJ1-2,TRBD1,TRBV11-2,TGTGCCAGCAGCTTAGGGGCGGGACAGGGAGACTATGGCTACACCTTC,CASSLGAGQGDYGYTF
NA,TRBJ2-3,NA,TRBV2,TGTGCCAGCAGGCCAAGGTCTGGGGCCTTGTTTTCAGCAGATACGCAGTATTTT,CASRPRSGALFSADTQYF
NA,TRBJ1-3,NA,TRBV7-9,TGTGCCAGCAGCTTAGTCGAGACACGTGGAAACACCATATATTTT,CASSLVETRGNTIYF
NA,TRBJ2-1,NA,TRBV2,TGTGCCAGCAGGGCCGACCAGTTCGGGGAGCAGTTCTTC,CASRADQFGEQFF
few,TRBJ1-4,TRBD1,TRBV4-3,TGCGCCAGCAGCCAAAGTCAGGGGGTTAATGAAAAACTGTTTTTT,CASSQSQGVNEKLFF
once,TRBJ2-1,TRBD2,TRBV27,TGTGCCAGCAGTTTATATAGGACTAGGGGCTACAATGAGCAGTTCTTC,CASSLYRTRGYNEQFF
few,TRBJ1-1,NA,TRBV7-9,TGTGCCAGCAGCCCGACAGTGAACACTGAAGCTTTCTTT,CASSPTVNTEAFF
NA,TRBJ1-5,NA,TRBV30,TGTGCCTGGAGCGTAGGGGTAATGGGCAATCAGCCCCAGCATTTT,CAWSVGVMGNQPQHF
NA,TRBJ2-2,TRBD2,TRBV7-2,TGTGCCAGCAGCTCCTCTAGCGGGAGAATCACCGGGGAGCTGTTTTTT,CASSSSSGRITGELFF
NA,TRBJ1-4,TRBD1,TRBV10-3,TGTGCCATCAGTGGACAGGGAGCTAATGAAAAACTGTTTTTT,CAISGQGANEKLFF
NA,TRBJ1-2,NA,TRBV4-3,TGCGCCAGCAGCCAAGGGCTAAAGAGCACGAGGACAGGCTACACCTTC,CASSQGLKSTRTGYTF
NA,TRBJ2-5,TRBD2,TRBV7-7,TGTGCCAGCAGCCCCTCGGGAGGCCAAGAGACCCAGTACTTC,CASSPSGGQETQYF
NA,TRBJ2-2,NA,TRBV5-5,TGTGCCAGCAGCTTGTGGCCTAGCGTTTTTGTGACCGGGGAGCTGTTTTTT,CASSLWPSVFVTGELFF
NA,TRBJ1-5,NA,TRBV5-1,TGCGCCAGCAGCTTGGATGGACGGACAAATCAGCCCCAGCATTTT,CASSLDGRTNQPQHF
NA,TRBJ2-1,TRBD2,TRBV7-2,TGTGCCAGCAGCTCGACTAGCGGAGTTTACAATGAGCAGTTCTTC,CASSSTSGVYNEQFF
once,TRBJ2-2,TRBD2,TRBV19,TGTGCCAGTAGTATTAGGAGCGGGAGGCGAGCCGGGGAGCTGTTTTTT,CASSIRSGRRAGELFF
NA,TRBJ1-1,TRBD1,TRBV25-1,TGTGCCAGCAGAGAGACAGGGGGCACGAACACTGAAGCTTTCTTT,CASRETGGTNTEAFF
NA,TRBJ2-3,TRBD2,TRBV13,TGTGCCAGCAGCTCCACTAGCGGGAGCCAGGGGGGCACAGATACGCAGTATTTT,CASSSTSGSQGGTDTQYF
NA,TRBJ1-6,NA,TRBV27,TGTGCCAGCAGTTTAGCAAGGGGCCTGGATTCACCCCTCCACTTT,CASSLARGLDSPLHF
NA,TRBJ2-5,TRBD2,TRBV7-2,TGTGCCAGCAGCTTAAGGGGCGGGAGACAAGAGACCCAGTACTTC,CASSLRGGRQETQYF
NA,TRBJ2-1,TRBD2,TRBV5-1,TGCGCCAGCAGCCCGGGGACTATGCGCTACAATGAGCAGTTCTTC,CASSPGTMRYNEQFF
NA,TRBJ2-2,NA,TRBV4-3,TGCGCCAGCAGCCAAGTGGTTTCTAGCAACGGGGAGCTGTTTTTT,CASSQVVSSNGELFF